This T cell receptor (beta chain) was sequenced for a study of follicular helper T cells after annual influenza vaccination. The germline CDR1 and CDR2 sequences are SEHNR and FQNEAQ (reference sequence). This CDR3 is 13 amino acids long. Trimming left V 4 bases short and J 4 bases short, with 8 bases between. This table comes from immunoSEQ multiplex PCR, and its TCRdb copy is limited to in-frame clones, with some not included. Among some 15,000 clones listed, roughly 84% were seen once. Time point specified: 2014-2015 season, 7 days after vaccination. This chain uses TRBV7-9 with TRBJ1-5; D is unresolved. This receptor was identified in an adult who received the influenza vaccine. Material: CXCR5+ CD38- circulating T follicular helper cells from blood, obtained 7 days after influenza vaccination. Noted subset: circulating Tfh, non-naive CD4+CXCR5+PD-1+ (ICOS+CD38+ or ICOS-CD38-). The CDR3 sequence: CASSYNTNQPQHF. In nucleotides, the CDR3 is TGTGCCAGCAGCTATAACACGAATCAGCCCCAGCATTTT.